The source of this T cell receptor beta chain is a study of technical replicates of blood from a few donors. Sequencing used immunoSEQ multiplex PCR; TCRdb keeps in-frame clones, though not all of them. The data show roughly 81,000 clones, 80% to 90% seen once. V shed 4 bases, J shed 2 bases, and the junction held 5 bases outside the gene matches. There are 14 residues in the CDR3. The V gene's germline CDR1 is SGHDT and CDR2 YYEEEE. The clonotype comes from a human donor in good health. Some clones in this sample may be carry-over from other donors' samples. The material sequenced was PBMCs. J is TRBJ1-2 and V is TRBV5-6; TRBD1 agrees at 7 bases. The CDR3 is CASSHPQGNYGYTF. In DNA form, the CDR3 reads TGTGCCAGCAGCCACCCACAGGGGAACTATGGCTACACCTTC.